These 5 T cell receptor beta chains were sequenced from one sample in a study of blood T cell repertoires in COVID-19. This table comes from immunoSEQ multiplex PCR, and its TCRdb copy is limited to in-frame clones, with some not included. There are more than 250,000 clones in the sample; 84% occur only once, and approximately 9% lies in the top ten. The specimen sequenced was peripheral blood. Every receptor here comes from a human donor in a cohort sampled during active COVID-19.

V and J are TRBV2 and TRBJ2-5; 7 bases fit TRBD2. The ends lost 3 bases at V and 4 bases at J; junction bases unmatched: 8. Germline V gene lookup returns CDR1 SNHLY and CDR2 FYNNEI. This CDR3 is 15 amino acids long. CDR3 nucleotide sequence: TGTGCCAGCAGTGATTCTAGCGGATCGGGAGAGACCCAGTACTTC. This translates into CASSDSSGSGETQYF.

The chain combines TRBV7-2 with TRBJ1-4; 10 bases are a match to TRBD1. CDR1 is SGHTA and CDR2 is FQGNSA in the germline V gene. The V segment lost 5 bases and the J segment 8 bases; nucleotides outside the gene matches: 5. The CDR3 runs to 14 residues. The CDR3 sequence is CASSPTGGREKLFF. The CDR3 DNA follows: TGTGCCAGCAGCCCGACAGGGGGCCGAGAAAAACTGTTTTTT. Drawing the rest from reference TRBV7-2 and TRBJ1-4, the complete variable domain is GAGVSQSPSNKVTEKGKDVELRCDPISGHTALYWYRQSLGQGLEFLIYFQGNSAPDKSGLPSDRFSAERTGGSVSTLTIQRTQQEDSAVYLCASSPTGGREKLFFGSGTQLSVL.

V usage is TRBV5-5 and J usage is TRBJ2-1, with 8 bases lining up with TRBD2. Germline loops: CDR1 SGHKS, CDR2 YYEKEE (reference sequence). The V gene end was trimmed by 0 bases and the J gene end by 3 bases; junction bases not matched to a gene: 8. The CDR3 length is 17 residues. CDR3 bases: TGTGCCAGCAGCTTGGTTCCGGGACTAGGCATCTACAATGAGCAGTTCTTC. Amino acids: CASSLVPGLGIYNEQFF.

The chain recombines TRBV3-1 (or the pseudogene TRBV3-2) with TRBJ2-1, with 12 bases that match TRBD2. The CDR3 has 14 amino acids. Looked up from germline, CDR1 is LGHDT and CDR2 is YNNKEL (reference sequence). Trimming removed 8 bases from V and 7 bases from J; junction bases left unmatched: 6. The CDR3 loop reads CASRRLAGDNEQFF. The CDR3 bases are TGTGCCAGCCGCCGACTAGCGGGAGATAATGAGCAGTTCTTC.

This clone was detected a few times. The rearrangement links TRBV7-2 to TRBJ1-4, with D unclear. The V gene lost 5 bases and the J gene lost 5 bases, with 15 bases spanning the gap. Germline values: CDR1 SGHTA, CDR2 FQGNSA. This CDR3 comprises 15 residues. CDR3 sequence reads: CASSPRHSLNEKLFF. DNA of the CDR3: TGTGCCAGCAGCCCTCGGCACAGCTTAAATGAAAAACTGTTTTTT.